The TCR beta chain described here comes from a study of beta chain features in type 1 diabetes. Background on the study: There was similarity between patients and healthy donors in age, gender and cell yields. Investigators examined nearly 110,000,000 sorted cells across all samples.

Based on CD45RO/CCR7/CD25/CD127/CD95/CD27, CD4+ regulatory, stem cell-like memory, naive and central memory cells were sorted. Study-level findings and limits: When VDJ junctions were examined, type 1 diabetes patients showed fewer insertions and more deletions.

Reverse transcription of all isolated RNA meant that expressed TCRB transcripts were sequenced. Measured with immunoSEQ multiplex PCR; TCRdb has only the in-frame clones, and not every one. The sample carries about 220,000 clones, about a tenth recorded once. This clone was counted a few times. Its antigen is unidentified. The specimen was central memory CD4+ T cells from blood. The clonotype was recovered from a man aged 18 to 30 in good health.

The CDR3 nucleotides are TGTGCCAGCAGCTTGTTCCAATCTCCGGGACTAGCCTGGGAGACCCAGTACTTC. Its translation is CASSLFQSPGLAWETQYF. This chain joins TRBV5-4 and TRBJ2-5; TRBD2 matches at 9 bases. Germline values: CDR1 SGHNT, CDR2 YYREEE (reference sequence). This CDR3 has 18 amino acids. V shed 1 base and J 5 bases; nucleotides not matched to a gene: 15.